This T cell receptor (beta chain) emerged from a study of post-analysis software for immune sequencing data (dated by TCRdb to between 2015 and 2016). Notes on the research overall: Recorded disease courses included relapsing-remitting, secondary progressive and progressive-relapsing multiple sclerosis, with some patients lacking subtype annotation. The multiple sclerosis patient repertoires were compared with about a dozen previously published healthy control repertoires from donors aged about 6 to 26 years. A subset of samples was prepared in parallel using single-end sample barcoding, then pooled and co-amplified after Illumina adapter ligation.

To demonstrate the VDJtools post-analysis software, the study profiled TCR beta repertoires from the peripheral blood of around 13 young patients with multiple sclerosis. The multiple sclerosis patients were children and adolescents between roughly 6 and 16 years of age. The receptor library was made with PCR. Sequencing took place on an Illumina HiSeq 2500. To reduce PCR and sequencing biases, unique molecular identifiers were built into the TCR beta cDNA libraries. Approximately 500,000 cDNA molecules were obtained for every 1 to 10 million input T cells, so each molecule roughly corresponded to one T cell. The same protocol used for the earlier healthy control dataset was applied to prepare and sequence the patient libraries. Within a given batch, samples were prepared together, multiplexed and sequenced on the same HiSeq lane. In the paper's pipeline: Raw barcoded reads were processed with MIGEC, and single-read molecular identifier groups were discarded before consensus assembly and CDR3 extraction. VDJtools was used for post-analysis of the clonotype tables, and diversity was normalized by down-sampling every dataset to the size of the smallest sample. Repertoire overlap clustering matched CDR3 amino acid but not nucleotide sequences to correct batch-related cross-sample contamination. TCRdb trimmed public reads at Q25 via fastp, called clones via MiXCR and kept in-frame beta chains. Each entry is one CDR3 protein sequence, shown with its most common DNA and genes. The V and J calls reflect TCRdb's pipeline rather than the authors' work. The sample table contains hundreds of thousands of distinct CDR3 sequences; only one count was recorded for about 32% of them. Around 0.6% of the sample is in the top ten clones.

Its CDR3 holds 15 amino acids, cysteine through phenylalanine. Of the read, only the CDR3 DNA is kept; its 45 bases are in frame from base 1. Relative to germline, V is 7 bases shorter and J is 6 bases shorter, with 19 bases between their ends. Comments on this clonotype: Its antigen is not yet known. The record has no base qualities; no much larger clone is one base away.

What the study reported, not specific to this receptor: Normalized Chao1 diversity was significantly lower in multiple sclerosis patients than controls, suggesting substantial peripheral T-cell clonal expansion. When samples were clustered directly using the F measure, samples prepared in the same batch co-clustered strongly, which prompted a batch-effect correction. Four to six TRBV segments, including TRBV5-6, TRBV5-1 and TRBV20-1, were significantly more frequent in patients than controls. The control group was slightly older than the multiple sclerosis patient group.

This receptor was identified in a girl under 18 with multiple sclerosis. The sample was blood. The V and J segments used are TRBV12-3 or TRBV12-4 and TRBJ2-1; 6 matching bases give a weak D call of TRBD1. The DNA sequence is TGTGCCAGCAATCCTCAGGGGCAGGTGGGCAATGAGCAGTTCTTC. Its translation reads: CASNPQGQVGNEQFF.